The rows below give T cell receptor beta chains drawn from one sample of a study of T-cell reconstitution after alpha-beta-depleted transplantation in children. TCRdb passed the PCR reads through MiXCR, listing each CDR3 protein once. Among roughly 190,000 distinct CDR3 sequences listed, roughly 14% were seen once. This sample comprised PBMCs from the stem cell graft donor, obtained from the stem cell graft. Receptors were obtained from a human donor who donated a stem cell graft to a child with acute lymphoblastic leukemia. Both conserved end residues are trimmed from each CDR3. Fields, in order: V gene, J gene, CDR3 protein.

TRBV5-6	TRBJ1-2	ASSLVAGGRGYGYT
TRBV5-1	TRBJ2-7	ASSLVADYEQY
TRBV28	TRBJ2-5	ASSLDREQETQY
TRBV9	TRBJ1-4	ASSGTGGNNEKLF
TRBV4-1	TRBJ2-5	ASSQDRGLGIQETQY
TRBV5-4	TRBJ2-7	ASSQKTGRSSEQY
TRBV20-1	TRBJ2-7	SAPMGGRANEQY
TRBV20-1	TRBJ2-7	SAIRDRGQVQY
TRBV7-2	TRBJ2-1	ASSLTGTGDDEQF
TRBV12-3/TRBV12-4	TRBJ1-1	ASIPLGRGVHREAF
TRBV20-1	TRBJ1-1	RAQGPMNTEAF
TRBV6-5	TRBJ1-2	ASSHRGDLHGYT
TRBV7-2	TRBJ1-4	ASSRSGRRWTNEKLF
TRBV6-6	TRBJ1-1	ASSYSGQTEAF
TRBV29-1	TRBJ2-2	SVVGLGQGSTGELF
TRBV28	TRBJ2-4	ASSSVALKNIQY
TRBV5-1	TRBJ2-7	ASSLIPPSGSSYEQY
TRBV19	TRBJ1-2	ASSTRTGANYGYT
TRBV5-1	TRBJ1-2	ASSTYTGDGYT
TRBV10-3	TRBJ2-7	AIRPRWDMDEQY
TRBV20-1	TRBJ1-1	SARARGAEAF
TRBV4-1	TRBJ1-6	ASSQYSPSWTGYNSPLH
TRBV12-3/TRBV12-4	TRBJ2-1	ASSLGTSGSSSYNEQF
TRBV11-2	TRBJ2-2	ASSSPGYRSGELF
TRBV2	TRBJ2-4	ASSEGGGEWAKNIQY
TRBV12-3/TRBV12-4	TRBJ1-1	ASKDPFNEAF
TRBV19	TRBJ1-1	ATASERKNTEAF
TRBV5-1	TRBJ2-5	ASSAETGQETQY
TRBV6-5	TRBJ2-5	ASSTQGMETQY
TRBV7-7	TRBJ2-1	ASSLEGIASYNEQF
TRBV29-1	TRBJ2-2	SVRSTGSTGELF
TRBV5-1	TRBJ2-1	ASSLEREGSNEQF
TRBV20-1	TRBJ2-2	SARNLAGLTGELF
TRBV12-3/TRBV12-4	TRBJ2-1	ASSWGRWDRGKDEQF
TRBV5-1	TRBJ2-2	ASGTATNTGELF
TRBV5-1	TRBJ2-7	ASSLDHVVGGYEQY
TRBV5-1	TRBJ2-2	ASSSRLAGGELF
TRBV20-1	TRBJ2-1	SARSMIAQNNEQF
TRBV20-1	TRBJ2-7	SASGEGGYEQY
TRBV20-1	TRBJ2-5	SANSAQETQY